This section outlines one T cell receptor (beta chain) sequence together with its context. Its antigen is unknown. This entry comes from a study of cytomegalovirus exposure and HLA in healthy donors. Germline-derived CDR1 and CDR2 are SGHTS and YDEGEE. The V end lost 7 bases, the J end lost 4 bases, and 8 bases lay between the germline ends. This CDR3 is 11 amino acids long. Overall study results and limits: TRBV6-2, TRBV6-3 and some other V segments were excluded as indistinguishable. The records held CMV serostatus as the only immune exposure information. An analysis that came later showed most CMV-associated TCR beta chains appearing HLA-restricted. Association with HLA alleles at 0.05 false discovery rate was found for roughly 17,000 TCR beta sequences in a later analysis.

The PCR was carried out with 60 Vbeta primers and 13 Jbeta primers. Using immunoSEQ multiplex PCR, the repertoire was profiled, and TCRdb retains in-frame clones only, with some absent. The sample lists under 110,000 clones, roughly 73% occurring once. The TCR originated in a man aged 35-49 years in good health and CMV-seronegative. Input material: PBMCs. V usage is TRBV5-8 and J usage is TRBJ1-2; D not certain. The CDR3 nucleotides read TGTGCCAGCGTACTTAGCTATGGCTACACCTTC. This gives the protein CASVLSYGYTF.